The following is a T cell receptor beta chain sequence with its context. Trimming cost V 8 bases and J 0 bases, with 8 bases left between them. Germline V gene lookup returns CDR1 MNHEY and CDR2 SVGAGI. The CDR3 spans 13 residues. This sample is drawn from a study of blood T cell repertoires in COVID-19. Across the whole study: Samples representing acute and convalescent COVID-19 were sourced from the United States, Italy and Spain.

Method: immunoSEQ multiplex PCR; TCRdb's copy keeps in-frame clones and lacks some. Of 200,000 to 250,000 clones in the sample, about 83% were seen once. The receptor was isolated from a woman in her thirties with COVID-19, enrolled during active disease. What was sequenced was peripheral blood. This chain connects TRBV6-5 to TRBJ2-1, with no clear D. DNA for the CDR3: TGTGCCAGCGAACTAAGCTCCTACAATGAGCAGTTCTTC. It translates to CASELSSYNEQFF.